These 13 T cell receptor beta chains originate from one sample sequenced in a study of blood T cell repertoires in COVID-19. Using immunoSEQ multiplex PCR, the repertoire was profiled, and TCRdb retains in-frame clones only, with some absent. The sample holds 350,000 or so clones, approximately 84% seen once. Sequencing was done on a sample of PBMCs or T cells enriched from blood (not recorded which). Every receptor here comes from a woman aged 25 to 45 who had recovered from COVID-19.

The rearrangement uses TRBV7-8 and TRBJ2-7; the match to TRBD2 covers 7 bases. This CDR3 has 14 amino acids. V lost 6 bases, J lost 7 bases, and 12 bases stayed unmatched. Germline V gene data show CDR1 as SGHVS and CDR2 as FQNEAQ. CDR3 sequence (DNA): TGTGCCAGCAGTCAAAAGCGGGGCCCTGGGGAGCAGTACTTC. Translating gives CASSQKRGPGEQYF.

The chain carries TRBV14 and TRBJ1-3; 10 bases map to TRBD1. The trim removed 2 bases at V and 2 bases at J, leaving 12 bases unmatched. CDR3 length: 19 amino acids. Per germline, CDR1 SGHDN and CDR2 FVKESK. Written as DNA, the CDR3 is TGTGCCAGCAGCCAATTATCCGGGACAGGGGTCCACCCTGGAAACACCATATATTTT. Its protein product is CASSQLSGTGVHPGNTIYF.

The chain has TRBV2 and TRBJ1-5; TRBD1 agrees at 7 bases. V lost 6 bases to trimming and J lost 7 bases; unmatched junction nucleotides: 12. Germline V gene data show CDR1 as SNHLY and CDR2 as FYNNEI. This CDR3 region has 15 residues. The CDR3 region is CASRDRDSGAQPQHF. The CDR3, as DNA: TGTGCCAGCAGGGACCGGGACAGTGGGGCCCAGCCCCAGCATTTT.

This rearrangement joins TRBV9 to TRBJ2-3, with 14 bases fitting TRBD2. From germline, CDR1 is SGDLS and CDR2 YYNGEE. The CDR3 has 16 residues. V shed 2 bases, J shed 5 bases, and the junction held 4 bases outside the gene matches. The CDR3 region has the DNA TGTGCCAGCAGCGTCGGGACTAGCGGGGGTAAAGATACGCAGTATTTT. Its translation is CASSVGTSGGKDTQYF. The full variable domain, its missing parts supplied by reference TRBV9 and TRBJ2-3, is DSGVTQTPKHLITATGQRVTLRCSPRSGDLSVYWYQQSLDQGLQFLIQYYNGEERAKGNILERFSAQQFPDLHSELNLSSLELGDSALYFCASSVGTSGGKDTQYFGPGTRLTVL.

The chain's CDR3 is CASSITPAGGAGELFF. Here the CDR3 DNA reads TGTGCCAGTAGTATAACGCCAGCGGGGGGAGCCGGGGAGCTGTTTTTT. The gene calls are TRBV19 and TRBJ2-2; TRBD2 aligns across 9 bases. V lost 2 bases, J lost 6 bases, and 7 bases stayed unmatched. This CDR3 has 16 residues. In germline, CDR1 is LNHDA, CDR2 SQIVND (reference sequence).

This clone was observed a single time. The chain joins TRBV3-1 (or the pseudogene TRBV3-2) to TRBJ2-3; tentatively, D is TRBD2 (6 bases). Germline V gene lookup returns CDR1 LGHDT and CDR2 YNNKEL (reference sequence). Trimming removed 0 bases at V and 2 bases at J, with 15 bases between. CDR3 length: 17 amino acids. For the CDR3, the DNA is TGTGCCAGCAGCCAAGATATGGCGGGGCGGAACACAGATACGCAGTATTTT. Its translation: CASSQDMAGRNTDTQYF.

This clone was observed a few times. V is TRBV5-6 and J is TRBJ1-5; D call uncertain. Germline V gives CDR1 SGHDT, CDR2 YYEEEE. The CDR3 is 15 amino acids. Trimming pared 0 bases from V and 1 base from J, leaving 8 bases between. The CDR3 DNA sequence: TGTGCCAGCAGCTTGGGTGGCCTCAGCAATCAGCCCCAGCATTTT. Protein: CASSLGGLSNQPQHF.

V gene TRBV2 combines with J gene TRBJ1-6; 8 bases line up with TRBD1. CDR3 size: 17 residues. Germline V CDR1 and CDR2: SNHLY, FYNNEI. Trimming at V came to 4 bases and at J to 3 bases, leaving 8 bases not matched to a gene. In DNA, the CDR3 is TGTGCCAGCAGTGCCCGGGACAGGAGAGACTATAATTCACCCCTCCACTTT. It is translated as CASSARDRRDYNSPLHF.

The rearrangement joins TRBV7-8 to TRBJ2-5; TRBD2 is a possible D gene (6 bases). Trimming cost V 4 bases and J 4 bases, with 16 bases left between them. The CDR3 contains 15 residues. CDR1 and CDR2 (germline): SGHVS, FQNEAQ. The CDR3 region has the DNA TGTGCCAGCAGCTACCGCTGGGGGGTCAGAGAGACCCAGTACTTC. Its protein product is CASSYRWGVRETQYF.

This chain uses TRBV21-1 with TRBJ2-3; no check of the table's D call, TRBD2, against the DNA was made. TRBV21-1 is classified as a pseudogene. This CDR3 is built from 18 residues. CDR3 coding DNA: TGTGCCAGCAGCAAATATCCCCACGCGGGGAGACACACAGATACGCAGTATTTT. This translates into CASSKYPHAGRHTDTQYF.

V and J are TRBV7-2 and TRBJ2-1; 9 bases are shared with TRBD2. This CDR3 region has 15 residues. J lost 7 bases, V lost 8 bases, and 12 bases had no gene match. Per the germline V gene, CDR1 is SGHTA and CDR2 is FQGNSA. The CDR3 loop reads CASGSGGGGVNEQFF. The CDR3 nucleotides read TGTGCCAGCGGTTCCGGTGGCGGGGGGGTGAATGAGCAGTTCTTC.

V is TRBV18 and J is TRBJ1-2; D unclear. Germline values: CDR1 KGHSH, CDR2 LQKENI. The CDR3 has 17 residues. V lost 1 base to trimming and J lost 1 base, with 16 bases between them. The CDR3 nucleotides are TGTGCCAGCTCACCACTCCCGACCGGGTTGGTTAACTATGGCTACACCTTC. Residues: CASSPLPTGLVNYGYTF.

This rearrangement joins TRBV15 to TRBJ2-7; possibly TRBD2 for D (5 bases). V lost 3 bases and J lost 3, with 9 bases in between. CDR1 and CDR2 from the germline V gene are LNHNV and YYDKDF (reference sequence). The CDR3 is 13 residues long. Here the CDR3 reads CATSSGENYEQYF. CDR3 DNA sequence: TGTGCCACCAGCAGCGGGGAAAACTACGAGCAGTACTTC.